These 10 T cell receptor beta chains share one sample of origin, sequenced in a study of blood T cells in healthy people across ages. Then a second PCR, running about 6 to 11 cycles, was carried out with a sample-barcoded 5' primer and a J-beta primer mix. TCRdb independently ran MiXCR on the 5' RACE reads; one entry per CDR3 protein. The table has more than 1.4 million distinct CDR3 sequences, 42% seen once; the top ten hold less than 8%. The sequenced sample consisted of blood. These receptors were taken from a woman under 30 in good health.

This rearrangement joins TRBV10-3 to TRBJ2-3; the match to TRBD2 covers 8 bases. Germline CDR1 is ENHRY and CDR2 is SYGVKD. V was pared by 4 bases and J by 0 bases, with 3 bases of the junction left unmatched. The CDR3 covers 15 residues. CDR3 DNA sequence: TGTGCCATCAGTGTTCAGCGGGAGAGCACAGATACGCAGTATTTT. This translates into CAISVQRESTDTQYF.

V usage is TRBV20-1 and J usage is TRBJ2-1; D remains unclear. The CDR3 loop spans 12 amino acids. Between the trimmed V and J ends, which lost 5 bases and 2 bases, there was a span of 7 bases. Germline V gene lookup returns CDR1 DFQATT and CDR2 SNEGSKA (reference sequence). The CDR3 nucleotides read TGCAGTGCTTCCGGACCCTACAATGAGCAGTTCTTC. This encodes CSASGPYNEQFF.

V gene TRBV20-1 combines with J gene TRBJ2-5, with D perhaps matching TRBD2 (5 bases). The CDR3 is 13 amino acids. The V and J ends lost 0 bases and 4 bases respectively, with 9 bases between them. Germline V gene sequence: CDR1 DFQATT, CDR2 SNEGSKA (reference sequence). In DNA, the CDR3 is TGCAGTGCTAGAGATTTAGGGAGAGAGACCCAGTACTTC. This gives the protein CSARDLGRETQYF.

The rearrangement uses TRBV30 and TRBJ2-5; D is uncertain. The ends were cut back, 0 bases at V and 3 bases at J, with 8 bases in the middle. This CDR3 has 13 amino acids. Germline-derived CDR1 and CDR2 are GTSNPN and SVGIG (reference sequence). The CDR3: CAWSVPGKETQYF. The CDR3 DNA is TGTGCCTGGAGTGTGCCGGGTAAAGAGACCCAGTACTTC.

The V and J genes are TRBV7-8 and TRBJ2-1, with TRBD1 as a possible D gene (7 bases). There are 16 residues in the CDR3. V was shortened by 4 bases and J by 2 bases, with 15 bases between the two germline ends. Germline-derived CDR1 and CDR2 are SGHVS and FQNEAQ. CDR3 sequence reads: CASSSRGAGTYNEQFF. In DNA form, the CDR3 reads TGTGCCAGCAGCTCCAGGGGGGCGGGGACCTACAATGAGCAGTTCTTC.

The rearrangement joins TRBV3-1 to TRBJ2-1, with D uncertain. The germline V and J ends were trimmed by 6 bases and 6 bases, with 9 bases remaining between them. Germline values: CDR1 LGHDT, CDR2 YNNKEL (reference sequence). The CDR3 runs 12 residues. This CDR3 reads CASSHEGNEQFF. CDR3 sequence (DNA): TGTGCCAGCAGTCATGAAGGCAATGAGCAGTTCTTC.

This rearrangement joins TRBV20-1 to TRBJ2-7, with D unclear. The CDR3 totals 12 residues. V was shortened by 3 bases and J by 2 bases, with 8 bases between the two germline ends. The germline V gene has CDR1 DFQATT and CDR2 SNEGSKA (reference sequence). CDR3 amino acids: CSARDHAYEQYF. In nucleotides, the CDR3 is TGCAGTGCTAGGGATCACGCCTACGAGCAGTACTTC.

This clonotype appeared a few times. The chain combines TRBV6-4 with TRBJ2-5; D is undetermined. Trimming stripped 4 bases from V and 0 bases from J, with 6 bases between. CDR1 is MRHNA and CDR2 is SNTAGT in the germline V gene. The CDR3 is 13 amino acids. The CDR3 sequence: CASSVEYQETQYF. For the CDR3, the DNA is TGTGCCAGCAGTGTAGAGTACCAAGAGACCCAGTACTTC.

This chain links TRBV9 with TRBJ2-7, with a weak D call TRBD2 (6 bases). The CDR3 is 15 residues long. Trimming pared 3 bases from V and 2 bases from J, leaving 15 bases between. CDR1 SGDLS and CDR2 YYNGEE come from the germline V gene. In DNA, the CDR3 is TGTGCCAGCAGCGAGGCGTCTAGCGCAACCTACGAGCAGTACTTC. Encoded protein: CASSEASSATYEQYF.

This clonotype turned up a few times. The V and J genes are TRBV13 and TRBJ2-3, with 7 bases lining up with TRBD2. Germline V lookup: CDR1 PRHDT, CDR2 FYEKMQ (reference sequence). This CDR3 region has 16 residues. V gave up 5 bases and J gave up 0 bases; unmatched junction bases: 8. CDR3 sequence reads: CASSIRLAASTDTQYF. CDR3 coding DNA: TGTGCCAGCAGCATCAGACTAGCAGCTAGCACAGATACGCAGTATTTT. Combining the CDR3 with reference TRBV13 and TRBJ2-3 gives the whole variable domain AAGVIQSPRHLIKEKRETATLKCYPIPRHDTVYWYQQGPGQDPQFLISFYEKMQSDKGSIPDRFSAQQFSDYHSELNMSSLELGDSALYFCASSIRLAASTDTQYFGPGTRLTVL.